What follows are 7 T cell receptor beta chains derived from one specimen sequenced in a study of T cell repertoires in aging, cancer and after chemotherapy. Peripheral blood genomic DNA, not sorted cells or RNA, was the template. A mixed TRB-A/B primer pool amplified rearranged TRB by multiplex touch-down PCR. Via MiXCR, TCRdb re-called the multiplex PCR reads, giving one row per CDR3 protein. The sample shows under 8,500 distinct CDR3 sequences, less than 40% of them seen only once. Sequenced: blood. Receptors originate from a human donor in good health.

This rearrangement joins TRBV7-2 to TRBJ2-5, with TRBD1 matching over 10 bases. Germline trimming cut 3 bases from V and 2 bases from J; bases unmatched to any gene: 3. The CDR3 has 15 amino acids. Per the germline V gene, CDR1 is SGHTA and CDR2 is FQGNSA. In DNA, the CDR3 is TGTGCCAGCAGCTTCTGGGGACAGGGGCAAGAGACCCAGTACTTC. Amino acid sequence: CASSFWGQGQETQYF. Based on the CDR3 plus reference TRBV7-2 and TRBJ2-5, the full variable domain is GAGVSQSPSNKVTEKGKDVELRCDPISGHTALYWYRQSLGQGLEFLIYFQGNSAPDKSGLPSDRFSAERTGGSVSTLTIQRTQQEDSAVYLCASSFWGQGQETQYFGPGTRLLVL.

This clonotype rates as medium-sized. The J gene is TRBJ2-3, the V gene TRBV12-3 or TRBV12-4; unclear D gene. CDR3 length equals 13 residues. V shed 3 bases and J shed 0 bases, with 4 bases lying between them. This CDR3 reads CASSLGSTDTQYF. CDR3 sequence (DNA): TGTGCCAGCAGTTTGGGGAGCACAGATACGCAGTATTTT.

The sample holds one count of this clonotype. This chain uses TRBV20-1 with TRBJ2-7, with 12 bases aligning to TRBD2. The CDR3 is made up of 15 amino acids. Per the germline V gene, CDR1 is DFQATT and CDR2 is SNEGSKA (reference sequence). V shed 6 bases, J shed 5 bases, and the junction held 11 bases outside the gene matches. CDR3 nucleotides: TGCAGTGCAATCGGGACTAGCGGGTCCAGACACGAGCAGTACTTC. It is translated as CSAIGTSGSRHEQYF.

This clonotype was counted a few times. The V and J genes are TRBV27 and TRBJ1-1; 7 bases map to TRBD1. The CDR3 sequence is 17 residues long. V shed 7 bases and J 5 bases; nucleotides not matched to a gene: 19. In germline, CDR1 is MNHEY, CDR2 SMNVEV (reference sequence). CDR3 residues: CASTNLPPNRGGTEAFF. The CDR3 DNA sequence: TGTGCCAGCACCAATCTCCCCCCTAACAGGGGAGGGACTGAAGCTTTCTTT.

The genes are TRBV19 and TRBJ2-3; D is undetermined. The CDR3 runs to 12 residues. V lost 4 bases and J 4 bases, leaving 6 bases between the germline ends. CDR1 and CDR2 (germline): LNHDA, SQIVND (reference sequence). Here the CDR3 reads CASSKVADTQYF. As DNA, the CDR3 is TGTGCCAGTAGTAAGGTTGCAGATACGCAGTATTTT.

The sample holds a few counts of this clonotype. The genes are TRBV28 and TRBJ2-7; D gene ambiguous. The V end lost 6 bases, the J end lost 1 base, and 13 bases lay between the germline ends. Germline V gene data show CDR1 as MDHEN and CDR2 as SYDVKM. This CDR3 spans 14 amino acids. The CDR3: CASRPAGISYEQYF. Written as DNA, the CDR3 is TGTGCCAGCAGACCAGCCGGTATATCCTACGAGCAGTACTTC.

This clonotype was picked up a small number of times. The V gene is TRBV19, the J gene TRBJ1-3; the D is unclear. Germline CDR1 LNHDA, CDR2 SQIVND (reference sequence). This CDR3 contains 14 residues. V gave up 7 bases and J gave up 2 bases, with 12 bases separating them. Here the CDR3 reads CASTVGSAGNTIYF. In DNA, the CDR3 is TGTGCCAGTACCGTAGGCAGCGCTGGAAACACCATATATTTT.